Listed here are 20 T cell receptor beta chains from one sample, sequenced in a study of blood T cell repertoires in COVID-19. Repertoires were generated with immunoSEQ multiplex PCR, while TCRdb's copy carries only in-frame clones and drops some. The sample contains about 260,000 clones, roughly 87% of which appear only once. Sequencing was carried out using peripheral blood. The source is a human donor in a cohort sampled during active COVID-19.

The V call is TRBV7-8, the J call TRBJ2-7; 11 bases agree with TRBD1. The CDR3 is 16 amino acids. Looked up from germline, CDR1 is SGHVS and CDR2 is FQNEAQ. Trimming at V came to 1 base and at J to 6 bases, leaving 8 bases not matched to a gene. In DNA form, the CDR3 reads TGTGCCAGCAGCTTAGTACCTGGGACAGGGGGTGGCGAGCAGTACTTC. Translating it yields CASSLVPGTGGGEQYF.

The J gene is TRBJ1-6, the V gene TRBV7-9; D is unclear. V dropped 5 bases and J dropped 7 bases, with 9 bases sitting between them. The germline gives CDR1 SEHNR, CDR2 FQNEAQ (reference sequence). The CDR3 contains 13 residues. This chain's CDR3 is CASSDGGNSPLHF. The CDR3 bases are TGTGCCAGCAGCGATGGAGGGAATTCACCCCTCCACTTT.

In its sample, this clone was seen a few times. V usage is TRBV18 and J usage is TRBJ2-2, with 9 nucleotides matching TRBD2. Germline trimming cut 3 bases from V and 7 bases from J; bases unmatched to any gene: 9. Germline CDR1 KGHSH, CDR2 LQKENI. The CDR3 is 16 amino acids. The CDR3 region is CASSPSGSTLVGELFF. CDR3 bases: TGTGCCAGCTCACCTAGCGGGAGTACCCTAGTCGGGGAGCTGTTTTTT.

This clone showed up just a few times. The chain has TRBV11-2 and TRBJ1-2; 8 nucleotides match TRBD1. The CDR3 is 13 residues long. Germline CDR1 reads SGHAT; CDR2 reads FQNNGV. V was pared by 4 bases and J by 8 bases, with 6 bases of the junction left unmatched. Written as DNA, the CDR3 is TGTGCCAGCAGCTCAGGGGGCGCCTACGGCTACACCTTC. Its protein is CASSSGGAYGYTF.

V usage is TRBV30 and J usage is TRBJ2-1, with 13 positions matching TRBD2. CDR1 is GTSNPN, CDR2 SVGIG, per germline (reference sequence). The CDR3 totals 15 residues. J lost 9 bases, V lost 0 bases, and 5 bases had no gene match. The DNA of the CDR3 is TGTGCCTGGAGTGTACAAGGGACTAGCGGGGCTGAGCAGTTCTTC. Translation gives CAWSVQGTSGAEQFF.

The chain links TRBV18 to TRBJ2-5; TRBD1 matches 7 bases. The CDR3 runs to 15 residues. Germline CDR1 and CDR2: KGHSH and LQKENI. J gave up 7 bases and V 6 bases, and 14 bases lay outside the gene matches. The CDR3 DNA is TGTGCCAGCTCCCTGGGGAACAGGGGCGGCGGGACCCAGTACTTC. Protein product: CASSLGNRGGGTQYF.

The gene calls are TRBV6-1 and TRBJ2-2; perhaps TRBD2 as D (5 bases). The CDR3 runs to 15 residues. Germline values: CDR1 MNHNS, CDR2 SASEGT. V was pared by 3 bases and J by 5 bases, with 13 bases between. CDR3 sequence: CASSEFSAATGELFF. The CDR3 bases are TGTGCCAGCAGTGAGTTTAGCGCCGCGACCGGGGAGCTGTTTTTT.

This chain uses TRBV6-5 with TRBJ1-4; TRBD1 agrees at 7 bases. The CDR3 length is 14 residues. With V trimmed by 6 bases and J by 7 bases, 8 bases remained unmatched. Germline V gene data show CDR1 as MNHEY and CDR2 as SVGAGI. The CDR3 DNA is TGTGCCAGCAGAAAGACAGGGCGAGGTGAAAAACTGTTTTTT. Its translation: CASRKTGRGEKLFF.

The V and J genes are TRBV7-9 and TRBJ2-1; TRBD2 matches at 11 bases. V was pared by 4 bases and J by 0 bases, with 5 bases of the junction left unmatched. CDR1 is SEHNR, CDR2 FQNEAQ, per germline (reference sequence). The length of the CDR3 is 17 residues. The CDR3 DNA reads TGTGCCAGCAGCTCAGGACTAGCGGGCTTCTCCTACAATGAGCAGTTCTTC. Protein product: CASSSGLAGFSYNEQFF.

This sequence joins TRBV18 and TRBJ2-3, with D uncertain. The CDR3 extends over 12 amino acids. Germline lookup yields CDR1 KGHSH and CDR2 LQKENI. V was clipped by 4 bases and J by 2 bases, with 4 bases between them. CDR3 residues: CASSQLTDTQYF. The DNA for the CDR3 is TGTGCCAGCTCACAACTCACAGATACGCAGTATTTT.

This chain connects TRBV2 to TRBJ1-1; 9 positions agree with TRBD1. Trimming took 5 bases from V and 2 from J; bases not matched to a gene: 6. The CDR3 is made up of 15 amino acids. Germline CDR1 and CDR2: SNHLY and FYNNEI. In nucleotides, the CDR3 is TGTGCCAGCAGTTGGGACAGGGCGGTAAACACTGAAGCTTTCTTT. This codes for CASSWDRAVNTEAFF.

The J gene is TRBJ2-2, the V gene TRBV7-9; 7 nucleotides align to TRBD2. After removal of 5 bases from V and 1 base from J, the junction contained 4 bases not matched to a gene. Germline CDR1 and CDR2: SEHNR and FQNEAQ (reference sequence). CDR3 length: 15 residues. CDR3 nucleotides: TGTGCCAGCAGCCCGGCGGGGGTGAACACCGGGGAGCTGTTTTTT. Residues: CASSPAGVNTGELFF.

This clone was found once. V gene TRBV9 combines with J gene TRBJ2-4; 13 bases agree with TRBD2. This CDR3 region has 16 residues. The V gene's germline CDR1 is SGDLS and CDR2 YYNGEE. The junction had 5 bases not matched to a gene; V was cut back by 0 bases and J by 8 bases. The CDR3 DNA follows: TGTGCCAGCAGCGTAGGGACTAGCGGGGGAGGGGACATTCAGTACTTC. It specifies CASSVGTSGGGDIQYF.

The chain is built from TRBV7-2 and TRBJ1-3; D is uncertain. V shed 1 base and J shed 0 bases, with 7 bases lying between them. The CDR3 runs to 15 residues. The V gene's germline CDR1 is SGHTA and CDR2 FQGNSA. The CDR3 is CASSLDTVSGNTIYF. The CDR3 nucleotides read TGTGCCAGCAGCTTAGACACAGTCTCTGGAAACACCATATATTTT.

As for this clone: Within the sample, other DNA sequences also encode this same CDR3. V is TRBV9 and J is TRBJ1-1; 7 bases are a match to TRBD1. Per the germline V gene, CDR1 is SGDLS and CDR2 is YYNGEE. V lost 4 bases to trimming and J lost 0 bases; unmatched junction nucleotides: 6. The CDR3 contains 15 residues. CDR3 nucleotide sequence: TGTGCCAGCAGCCCCCGACAGGGCCTGAACACTGAAGCTTTCTTT. Protein sequence: CASSPRQGLNTEAFF.

In this sample, this clone turned up once. This sample includes further DNA sequences coding for the same CDR3. This sequence joins TRBV18 and TRBJ1-2, with 8 bases fitting TRBD1. Germline-derived CDR1 and CDR2 are KGHSH and LQKENI. The CDR3 sequence is 13 residues long. V lost 3 bases and J lost 5; bases outside the gene matches: 2. CDR3 bases: TGTGCCAGCTCACCGGACAGGGATTATGGCTACACCTTC. Protein: CASSPDRDYGYTF. Combining the CDR3 with reference TRBV18 and TRBJ1-2 gives the whole variable domain NAGVMQNPRHLVRRRGQEARLRCSPMKGHSHVYWYRQLPEEGLKFMVYLQKENIIDESGMPKERFSAEFPKEGPSILRIQQVVRGDSAAYFCASSPDRDYGYTFGSGTRLTVV.

The CDR3: CASSEILAGPRTNTGELFF. The CDR3 DNA follows: TGTGCCAGCAGTGAAATCCTAGCGGGACCCCGGACGAACACCGGGGAGCTGTTTTTT. The V and J genes are TRBV6-1 and TRBJ2-2, with 9 bases aligning to TRBD2. The V gene's germline CDR1 is MNHNS and CDR2 SASEGT. Trimming at V came to 2 bases and at J to 0 bases, leaving 10 bases not matched to a gene. CDR3 length: 19 amino acids.

This chain joins TRBV9 and TRBJ2-2, with TRBD1 matching 8 bases. Per the germline V gene, CDR1 is SGDLS and CDR2 is YYNGEE. The CDR3 loop spans 15 amino acids. Trimming took 0 bases from V and 5 from J; bases not matched to a gene: 3. The CDR3 loop reads CASSVDNRGTGELFF. DNA for the CDR3: TGTGCCAGCAGCGTAGACAACAGGGGGACCGGGGAGCTGTTTTTT.

This clone came up once. V usage is TRBV7-9 and J usage is TRBJ1-2; D ambiguous. This CDR3 region has 15 residues. Trimming removed 5 bases from V and 3 bases from J, with 16 bases in between. Germline CDR1 is SEHNR and CDR2 is FQNEAQ (reference sequence). The CDR3 loop is CASSPAPGGYYGYTF. CDR3 DNA: TGTGCCAGCAGCCCAGCGCCGGGAGGATACTATGGCTACACCTTC.

This sequence joins TRBV7-2 and TRBJ1-4, with 7 bases fitting TRBD1. Germline-derived CDR1 and CDR2 are SGHTA and FQGNSA. The CDR3 is 13 amino acids. V shed 8 bases, J shed 3 bases, and the junction held 3 bases outside the gene matches. The CDR3 sequence is CASRDRANEKLFF. As DNA, the CDR3 is TGTGCCAGCCGCGACAGGGCTAATGAAAAACTGTTTTTT.